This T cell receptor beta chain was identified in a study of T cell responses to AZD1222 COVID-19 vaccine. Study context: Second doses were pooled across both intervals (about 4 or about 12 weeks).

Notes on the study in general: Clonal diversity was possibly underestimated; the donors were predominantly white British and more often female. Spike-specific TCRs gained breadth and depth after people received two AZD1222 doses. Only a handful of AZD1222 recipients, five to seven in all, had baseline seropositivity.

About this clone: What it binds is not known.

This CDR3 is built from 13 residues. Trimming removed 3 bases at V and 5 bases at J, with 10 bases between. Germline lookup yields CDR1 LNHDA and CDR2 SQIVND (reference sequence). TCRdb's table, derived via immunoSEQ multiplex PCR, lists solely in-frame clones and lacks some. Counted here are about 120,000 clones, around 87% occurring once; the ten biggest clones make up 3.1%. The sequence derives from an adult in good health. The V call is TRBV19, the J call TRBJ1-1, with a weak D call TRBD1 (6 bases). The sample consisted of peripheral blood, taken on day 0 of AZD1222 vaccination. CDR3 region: CASSMGGTTEAFF. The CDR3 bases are TGTGCCAGTAGTATGGGGGGGACAACTGAAGCTTTCTTT.